Listed below are T cell receptor beta chains from one sample, sequenced in a study of shared clonotypes between healthy human individuals. Profiling relied on immunoSEQ multiplex PCR, and the TCRdb table lists in-frame clones only, not all of them. The repertoire consists of millions of clones, with approximately 94% occurring once and the leading ten covering 1% to 1.3%. The sequencing sample was made of naive CD8+ T cells sorted from blood. Receptors originate from a man in his late teens or twenties in good health. Each CDR3 is given with its conserved first and last residue. The order of the fields is CDR3 protein, CDR3 DNA, D gene, J gene, CDR3 length, V gene. D genes are given only for firm matches.

CDR3 protein: CASSENSGGNTIYF
CDR3 DNA: TGTGCCAGCAGTGAGAACAGTGGAGGAAACACCATATATTTT
D gene: NA
J gene: TRBJ1-3
CDR3 length: 14
V gene: TRBV6-1

CDR3 protein: CASRPLAGARWEQFF
CDR3 DNA: TGTGCCAGCCGCCCGCTAGCGGGAGCCCGTTGGGAGCAGTTCTTC
D gene: TRBD2
J gene: TRBJ2-1
CDR3 length: 15
V gene: TRBV27

CDR3 protein: CASSEEFGTRADTQYF
CDR3 DNA: TGTGCCAGCAGTGAAGAATTCGGGACAAGGGCAGATACGCAGTATTTT
D gene: NA
J gene: TRBJ2-3
CDR3 length: 16
V gene: TRBV2

CDR3 protein: CASSPEGTTQETQYF
CDR3 DNA: TGTGCCAGCAGCCCTGAAGGGACTACTCAAGAGACCCAGTACTTC
D gene: TRBD2
J gene: TRBJ2-5
CDR3 length: 15
V gene: TRBV9

CDR3 protein: CAIRRDSSYEQYF
CDR3 DNA: TGTGCCATCAGGAGGGACAGCTCCTACGAGCAGTACTTC
D gene: TRBD1
J gene: TRBJ2-7
CDR3 length: 13
V gene: TRBV10-3

CDR3 protein: CASSPGLAGNEQFF
CDR3 DNA: TGCGCCAGCAGCCCGGGACTAGCGGGCAATGAGCAGTTCTTC
D gene: TRBD2
J gene: TRBJ2-1
CDR3 length: 14
V gene: TRBV4-3

CDR3 protein: CASSVGTGGQETQYF
CDR3 DNA: TGTGCCAGCAGCGTAGGGACAGGGGGCCAAGAGACCCAGTACTTC
D gene: TRBD1
J gene: TRBJ2-5
CDR3 length: 15
V gene: TRBV6-5

CDR3 protein: CASSINTEAFF
CDR3 DNA: TGTGCCAGTTCCATAAACACTGAAGCTTTCTTT
D gene: NA
J gene: TRBJ1-1
CDR3 length: 11
V gene: TRBV19

CDR3 protein: CASSFPGPSYGYTF
CDR3 DNA: TGTGCCAGCAGTTTCCCGGGACCCTCCTATGGCTACACCTTC
D gene: NA
J gene: TRBJ1-2
CDR3 length: 14
V gene: TRBV7-2

CDR3 protein: CASSLSGRGYEQYF
CDR3 DNA: TGTGCCAGCAGTTTGAGCGGGAGGGGTTACGAGCAGTACTTC
D gene: TRBD2
J gene: TRBJ2-7
CDR3 length: 14
V gene: TRBV27

CDR3 protein: CASSQGQGNYGYTF
CDR3 DNA: TGTGCCAGCAGCCAGGGACAGGGTAACTATGGCTACACCTTC
D gene: TRBD1
J gene: TRBJ1-2
CDR3 length: 14
V gene: TRBV11-2

CDR3 protein: CASSLEGFEQYF
CDR3 DNA: TGTGCCAGCAGCTTAGAGGGGTTCGAGCAGTACTTC
D gene: NA
J gene: TRBJ2-7
CDR3 length: 12
V gene: TRBV11-2

CDR3 protein: CASSLLTSPPGYNEQFF
CDR3 DNA: TGTGCCAGCAGTCTTCTGACGAGTCCACCCGGATACAATGAGCAGTTCTTC
D gene: NA
J gene: TRBJ2-1
CDR3 length: 17
V gene: TRBV27

CDR3 protein: CASTPDRQETQYF
CDR3 DNA: TGTGCCAGCACCCCGGACAGACAAGAGACCCAGTACTTC
D gene: NA
J gene: TRBJ2-5
CDR3 length: 13
V gene: TRBV7-8

CDR3 protein: CASSLDPGYEQYF
CDR3 DNA: TGTGCCAGCAGCTTAGATCCCGGTTACGAGCAGTACTTC
D gene: NA
J gene: TRBJ2-7
CDR3 length: 13
V gene: TRBV11-2

CDR3 protein: CASSYLEQETQYF
CDR3 DNA: TGTGCCAGCAGTTACCTGGAACAAGAGACCCAGTACTTC
D gene: NA
J gene: TRBJ2-5
CDR3 length: 13
V gene: TRBV6-5

CDR3 protein: CASSQAEERLNTEAFF
CDR3 DNA: TGCGCCAGCAGCCAAGCAGAGGAAAGGTTGAACACTGAAGCTTTCTTT
D gene: NA
J gene: TRBJ1-1
CDR3 length: 16
V gene: TRBV4-1

CDR3 protein: CASSFGRGSYGYTF
CDR3 DNA: TGTGCCAGCAGCTTTGGCAGGGGTAGCTATGGCTACACCTTC
D gene: NA
J gene: TRBJ1-2
CDR3 length: 14
V gene: TRBV13

CDR3 protein: CASSWAGGSNEQFF
CDR3 DNA: TGTGCCAGCAGTTGGGCTGGGGGGAGCAATGAGCAGTTCTTC
D gene: NA
J gene: TRBJ2-1
CDR3 length: 14
V gene: TRBV6-5

CDR3 protein: CASSFGGEQYF
CDR3 DNA: TGTGCCAGCAGTTTCGGAGGCGAGCAGTACTTC
D gene: NA
J gene: TRBJ2-7
CDR3 length: 11
V gene: TRBV28

CDR3 protein: CASSQDRDFTYEQYF
CDR3 DNA: TGCGCCAGCAGCCAAGACAGGGATTTCACCTACGAGCAGTACTTC
D gene: NA
J gene: TRBJ2-7
CDR3 length: 15
V gene: TRBV4-1

CDR3 protein: CASSLGQSGYYGYTF
CDR3 DNA: TGTGCCAGCAGCCTGGGACAGTCAGGATACTATGGCTACACCTTC
D gene: TRBD1
J gene: TRBJ1-2
CDR3 length: 15
V gene: TRBV14

CDR3 protein: CASSFRTGRGFVTDTQYF
CDR3 DNA: TGTGCCAGCAGCTTTAGGACGGGCAGGGGGTTCGTGACAGATACGCAGTATTTT
D gene: TRBD1
J gene: TRBJ2-3
CDR3 length: 18
V gene: TRBV5-6

CDR3 protein: CASGEEKLFF
CDR3 DNA: TGTGCCAGCGGTGAGGAAAAACTGTTTTTT
D gene: NA
J gene: TRBJ1-4
CDR3 length: 10
V gene: TRBV7-9

CDR3 protein: CAWSLGTDTEAFF
CDR3 DNA: TGTGCCTGGAGTCTAGGGACAGACACTGAAGCTTTCTTT
D gene: TRBD1
J gene: TRBJ1-1
CDR3 length: 13
V gene: TRBV30

CDR3 protein: CASTQGPGYEQYF
CDR3 DNA: TGTGCCAGCACCCAGGGGCCCGGGTACGAGCAGTACTTC
D gene: NA
J gene: TRBJ2-7
CDR3 length: 13
V gene: TRBV7-2